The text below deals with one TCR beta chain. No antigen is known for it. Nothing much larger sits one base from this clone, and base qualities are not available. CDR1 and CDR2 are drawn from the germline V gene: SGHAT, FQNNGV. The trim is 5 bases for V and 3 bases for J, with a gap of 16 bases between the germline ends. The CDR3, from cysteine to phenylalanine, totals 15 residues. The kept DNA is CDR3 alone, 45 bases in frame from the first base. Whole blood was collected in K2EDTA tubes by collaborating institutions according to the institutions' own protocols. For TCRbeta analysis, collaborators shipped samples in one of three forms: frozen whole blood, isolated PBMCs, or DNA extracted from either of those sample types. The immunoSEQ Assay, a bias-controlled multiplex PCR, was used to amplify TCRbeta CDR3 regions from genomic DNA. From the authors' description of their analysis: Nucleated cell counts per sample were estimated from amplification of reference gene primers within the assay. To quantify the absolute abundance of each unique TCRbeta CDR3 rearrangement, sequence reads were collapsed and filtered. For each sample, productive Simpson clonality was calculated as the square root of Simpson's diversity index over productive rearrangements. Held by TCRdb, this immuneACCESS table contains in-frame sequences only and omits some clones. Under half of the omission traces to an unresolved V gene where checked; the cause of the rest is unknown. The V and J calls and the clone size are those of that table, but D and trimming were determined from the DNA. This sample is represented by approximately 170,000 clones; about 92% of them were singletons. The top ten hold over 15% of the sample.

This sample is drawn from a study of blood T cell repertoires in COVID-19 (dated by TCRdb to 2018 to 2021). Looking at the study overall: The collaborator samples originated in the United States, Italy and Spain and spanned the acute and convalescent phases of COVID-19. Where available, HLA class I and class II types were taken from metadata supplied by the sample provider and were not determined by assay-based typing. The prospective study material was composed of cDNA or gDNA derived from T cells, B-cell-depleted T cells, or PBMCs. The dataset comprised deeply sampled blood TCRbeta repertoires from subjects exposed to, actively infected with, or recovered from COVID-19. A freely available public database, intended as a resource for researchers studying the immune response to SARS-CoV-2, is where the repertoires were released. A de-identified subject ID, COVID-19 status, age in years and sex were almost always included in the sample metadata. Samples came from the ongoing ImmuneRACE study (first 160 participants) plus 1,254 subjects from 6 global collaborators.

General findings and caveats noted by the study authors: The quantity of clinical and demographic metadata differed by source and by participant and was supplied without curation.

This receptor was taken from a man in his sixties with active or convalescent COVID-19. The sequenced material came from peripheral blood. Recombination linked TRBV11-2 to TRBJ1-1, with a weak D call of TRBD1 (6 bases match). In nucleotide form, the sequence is TGTGCCAGCAGCACGCCCGAGAAGGGGGACACTGAAGCTTTCTTT. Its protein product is CASSTPEKGDTEAFF.